This T cell receptor (beta chain) derives from a study of blood T cell repertoires in COVID-19. CDR1 is SEHNR, CDR2 FQNEAQ, per germline (reference sequence). The CDR3 has 15 residues. J lost 9 bases, V lost 4 bases, and 12 bases had no gene match. Profiling relied on immunoSEQ multiplex PCR, and the TCRdb table lists in-frame clones only, not all of them. Altogether over 150,000 clones are present, around 80% being singletons, with the ten largest covering around 19%. The chain is built from TRBV7-9 and TRBJ1-5; TRBD1 aligns across 7 bases. The origin of this receptor is a woman in her 70s who had recovered from COVID-19. Sequencing was done on a sample of peripheral blood. This CDR3 reads CASSWAGGIVAPQHF. For the CDR3, the DNA is TGTGCCAGCAGCTGGGCAGGGGGGATTGTGGCGCCCCAGCATTTT.